One sample yielded the 28 T cell receptor beta chains listed below, sequenced in a study of CD8 T cells in Susac syndrome. Random hexamers were used to reverse transcribe an amount of about 0.45 to 1 ug RNA. In TCRdb, the immunoSEQ multiplex PCR reads were re-called with MiXCR into one record per CDR3 protein. The sample lists 240,000 or so distinct CDR3 sequences, about 96% occurring once. Material for sequencing was CD4+ T cells from PBMCs. Receptor source: a human donor with Susac syndrome.

The CDR3 spells CASSQGGSGTGQLNTQYF. CDR3 nucleotides: TGTGCCAGCAGCCAGGGTGGCAGCGGGACAGGACAACTTAATACGCAGTATTTT. This chain links TRBV3-1 with TRBJ2-3; D possibly corresponds to TRBD1 (8 bases). This CDR3 is built from 18 residues. Deletions cut 3 bases from V and 7 bases from J, with 26 bases between. CDR1 is LGHDT and CDR2 is YNNKEL in the germline V gene (reference sequence).

The gene calls are TRBV28 and TRBJ1-5; no firm D call. CDR1 and CDR2 from the germline V gene are MDHEN and SYDVKM. This CDR3 is 14 amino acids long. Trimming removed 7 bases at V and 0 bases at J, with 10 bases between. CDR3 sequence reads: CASNGVYSNQPQHF. The CDR3 DNA is TGTGCCAGCAACGGGGTCTATAGCAATCAGCCCCAGCATTTT.

This rearrangement joins TRBV18 to TRBJ2-7, with 10 bases lining up with TRBD1. The J segment lost 2 bases and the V segment lost 2 bases, leaving 3 bases of the junction unmatched. CDR3 size: 15 residues. The germline V gene encodes CDR1 KGHSH and CDR2 LQKENI. The CDR3 spells CASSPGTGVTYEQYF. The CDR3 DNA sequence: TGTGCCAGCTCACCAGGGACAGGGGTGACCTACGAGCAGTACTTC.

The rearrangement uses TRBV12-3 or TRBV12-4 and TRBJ2-7, with TRBD2 matching over 7 bases. V was pared by 8 bases and J by 5 bases, with 12 bases of the junction left unmatched. The CDR3 contains 14 residues. The CDR3 bases are TGTGCCAGCCGACCCAGCGAGGGAGGGCACGAGCAGTACTTC. This codes for CASRPSEGGHEQYF.

This clonotype has only one observation. CDR3 coding DNA: TGTGCCAGCTCACCACTACGGACTACCAATCAGCCCCAGCATTTT. Residues: CASSPLRTTNQPQHF. The chain has TRBV18 and TRBJ1-5; D is uncertain. The V gene's germline CDR1 is KGHSH and CDR2 LQKENI. The CDR3 loop spans 15 amino acids. Trimming pared 1 base from V and 3 bases from J, leaving 10 bases between.

This rearrangement joins TRBV19 to TRBJ2-1; D call uncertain. Germline loops: CDR1 LNHDA, CDR2 SQIVND (reference sequence). V was shortened by 6 bases and J by 0 bases, with 12 bases between the two germline ends. This CDR3 has 15 residues. The CDR3 nucleotides are TGTGCCAGTAGGATCGCCTTAAGCTCCTACAATGAGCAGTTCTTC. It codes for CASRIALSSYNEQFF.

In this sample, this clonotype turned up once. The chain couples TRBV6-4 to TRBJ2-1; TRBD2 aligns across 13 bases. Germline trimming cut 5 bases from V and 9 bases from J; bases unmatched to any gene: 10. The CDR3 has 16 amino acids. The germline V gene has CDR1 MRHNA and CDR2 SNTAGT. The CDR3 sequence: CASSPLTSGRISEQFF. CDR3 in DNA: TGTGCCAGCAGTCCGTTGACTAGCGGGAGGATAAGTGAGCAGTTCTTC.

A word on this clonotype: Compared with germline, one end of the junction differs, possibly owing to a read error. This sequence joins TRBV3-1 and TRBJ1-1, with D hard to call. Looked up from germline, CDR1 is LGHDT and CDR2 is YNNKEL (reference sequence). The CDR3 runs to 13 residues. DNA of the CDR3: TGTGCCAGCAGCCAAGATCCCCGACCCTCCCGCGTCTTT. Translating it yields CASSQDPRPSRVF. Using reference TRBV3-1 and TRBJ1-1 for the parts outside the CDR3, the full variable domain is DTAVSQTPKYLVTQMGNDKSIKCEQNLGHDTMYWYKQDSKKFLKIMFSYNNKELIINETVPNRFSPKSPDKAHLNLHINSLELGDSAVYFCASSQDPRPSRVFGQGTRLTVV.

The V gene is TRBV20-1, the J gene TRBJ2-7, with a possible D match to TRBD1 (5 bases). Germline CDR1 reads DFQATT; CDR2 reads SNEGSKA (reference sequence). V dropped 6 bases and J dropped 2 bases, with 11 bases sitting between them. The CDR3 totals 12 residues. For the CDR3, the DNA is TGCAGTGCGGCCGGACAAACCTACGAGCAGTACTTC. Encoded protein: CSAAGQTYEQYF.

The chain joins TRBV3-1 to TRBJ2-5, with TRBD2 matching over 8 bases. CDR1 and CDR2 from the germline V gene are LGHDT and YNNKEL (reference sequence). The CDR3 loop spans 15 amino acids. V shed 4 bases, J shed 2 bases, and the junction held 6 bases outside the gene matches. The chain's CDR3 is CASSPGLVIQETQYF. CDR3 DNA: TGTGCCAGCAGCCCGGGACTAGTCATACAAGAGACCCAGTACTTC.

The chain is built from TRBV20-1 and TRBJ1-1; D is unresolved. V lost 0 bases and J lost 1, with 6 bases in between. Germline CDR1 and CDR2: DFQATT and SNEGSKA (reference sequence). This CDR3 region has 13 residues. The CDR3 nucleotides read TGCAGTGCTAGAGATCGGGCGAACACTGAAGCTTTCTTT. Translating it yields CSARDRANTEAFF.

This clonotype is a singleton in its sample. The gene calls are TRBV20-1 and TRBJ2-1, with D tentatively TRBD2 (5 bases). This CDR3 spans 15 amino acids. Trimming pared 2 bases from V and 1 base from J, leaving 12 bases between. CDR1 and CDR2 (germline): DFQATT, SNEGSKA (reference sequence). The CDR3 sequence is CSARWELKSYNEQFF. CDR3 DNA: TGCAGTGCTAGATGGGAGTTAAAGTCCTACAATGAGCAGTTCTTC.

This chain connects TRBV7-9 to TRBJ2-2; 8 bases are a match to TRBD2. Germline V lookup: CDR1 SEHNR, CDR2 FQNEAQ (reference sequence). V dropped 5 bases and J dropped 4; count of bases not matched to a gene: 12. The CDR3 covers 17 residues. CDR3 in DNA: TGTGCCAGCAGCCCCCTCCCGGCTAGCGGGCCCACCGGGGAGCTGTTTTTT. Amino acids: CASSPLPASGPTGELFF.

V gene TRBV24-1 combines with J gene TRBJ2-7, with D possibly being TRBD1 (6 bases). V was clipped by 4 bases and J by 5 bases, with 11 bases between them. Germline lookup yields CDR1 KGHDR and CDR2 SFDVKD. The CDR3 has 13 residues. The CDR3 sequence: CATSEGTGHEQYF. The CDR3 nucleotides read TGTGCCACCAGTGAGGGAACAGGGCACGAGCAGTACTTC.

The chain carries TRBV3-1 and TRBJ2-7; the D gene is possibly TRBD2 (6 bases). The CDR3 extends over 17 amino acids. V lost 4 bases and J lost 3, with 22 bases in between. Germline V gene data show CDR1 as LGHDT and CDR2 as YNNKEL (reference sequence). Written as DNA, the CDR3 is TGTGCCAGCAGCCCTACTTTGACTAGTATCTACTACTACGAGCAGTACTTC. Translated: CASSPTLTSIYYYEQYF.

The V and J genes are TRBV29-1 and TRBJ2-3; TRBD2 matches at 9 bases. The CDR3 sequence is 13 residues long. Germline V gives CDR1 SQVTM, CDR2 ANQGSEA. J gave up 2 bases and V 4 bases, and 1 base lay outside the gene matches. The CDR3, as DNA: TGCAGCGTTGGCGGGAGGGCCACAGATACGCAGTATTTT. Translation gives CSVGGRATDTQYF.

The chain has TRBV4-1 and TRBJ2-3; D is undetermined. CDR1 is MGHRA and CDR2 is YSYEKL in the germline V gene. Trimming took off 6 bases at V and 5 bases at J, with 15 bases between the two ends. CDR3 size: 14 residues. The CDR3 sequence is CASSLQFLGDTQYF. The CDR3 region has the DNA TGCGCCAGCAGTCTACAGTTCCTCGGAGATACGCAGTATTTT.

The rearrangement links TRBV29-1 to TRBJ1-1, with D possibly being TRBD1 (6 bases). The CDR3 is made up of 16 amino acids. Germline-derived CDR1 and CDR2 are SQVTM and ANQGSEA. V dropped 4 bases and J dropped 0 bases, with 18 bases sitting between them. The CDR3 region is CSVVGAGGGLNTEAFF. The CDR3 DNA follows: TGCAGCGTTGTAGGAGCTGGGGGCGGCTTGAACACTGAAGCTTTCTTT.

This chain uses TRBV20-1 with TRBJ2-7; maybe TRBD1 (5 bases). The CDR3 loop spans 15 amino acids. V lost 3 bases and J 6 bases, leaving 21 bases between the germline ends. CDR1 and CDR2 from the germline V gene are DFQATT and SNEGSKA (reference sequence). The CDR3 bases are TGCAGTGCTAGTCCCGCGCTCCAACCAAGGGGCGAGCAGTACTTC. Translation gives CSASPALQPRGEQYF.

The chain carries TRBV12-3 or TRBV12-4 and TRBJ1-5; 12 nucleotides match TRBD1. Trimming at V came to 6 bases and at J to 7 bases, leaving 7 bases not matched to a gene. The CDR3 is made up of 15 amino acids. The CDR3: CASSPGTGGRQPQHF. CDR3 sequence (DNA): TGTGCCAGCAGCCCCGGGACAGGGGGCCGACAGCCCCAGCATTTT.

The V gene is TRBV20-1, the J gene TRBJ2-3; D is uncertain. This CDR3 spans 11 amino acids. Germline CDR1 DFQATT, CDR2 SNEGSKA (reference sequence). CDR3 in amino acids: CSTLSTDTQYF. The CDR3 DNA reads TGCAGCACCCTTAGCACAGATACGCAGTATTTT.

The chain links TRBV27 to TRBJ2-1, with D possibly being TRBD1 (6 bases). The CDR3 extends over 14 amino acids. CDR1 and CDR2 (germline): MNHEY, SMNVEV (reference sequence). The V and J ends lost 3 bases and 8 bases respectively, with 14 bases between them. As DNA, the CDR3 is TGTGCCAGCAGTTTTGGGTCCAGGGGCGATGAGCAGTTCTTC. Translating it yields CASSFGSRGDEQFF.

The CDR3 region has the DNA TGTGCCAGCAGCCAAGAGGCCAGGGGGCCTCGGAACACTGAAGCTTTCTTT. Its protein product is CASSQEARGPRNTEAFF. V gene TRBV4-2 combines with J gene TRBJ1-1, with 8 bases identical to TRBD1. Germline V gives CDR1 LGHNA, CDR2 YNFKEQ. CDR3 size: 17 residues. The J segment lost 1 base and the V segment lost 0 bases, leaving 7 bases of the junction unmatched.

V usage is TRBV21-1 and J usage is TRBJ2-1; no check of the table's D call, TRBD1, against the DNA was made. TRBV21-1 is a pseudogene. The CDR3 runs to 19 residues. CDR3 amino acids: CASSKESRGGTGSSNEQFF. The CDR3 nucleotides are TGTGCCAGCAGCAAAGAGTCTAGGGGCGGGACAGGGTCTTCCAATGAGCAGTTCTTC.

V is TRBV19 and J is TRBJ2-5; no reliable D call. CDR1 and CDR2 (germline): LNHDA, SQIVND (reference sequence). The length of the CDR3 is 14 residues. V gave up 5 bases and J gave up 0 bases, with 10 bases separating them. The CDR3 sequence: CASSDGWYQETQYF. CDR3 DNA: TGTGCCAGTAGTGACGGATGGTACCAAGAGACCCAGTACTTC.

The chain combines TRBV4-2 with TRBJ2-2; the D gene is possibly TRBD1 (5 bases). Trimming cost V 1 base and J 0 bases, with 6 bases left between them. The CDR3 runs to 15 residues. Looked up from germline, CDR1 is LGHNA and CDR2 is YNFKEQ. Here the CDR3 DNA reads TGTGCCAGCAGCCAAGTAGGGGCGAACACCGGGGAGCTGTTTTTT. It codes for CASSQVGANTGELFF.

The chain couples TRBV3-1 to TRBJ2-5; 12 nucleotides align to TRBD2. The CDR3 covers 17 residues. CDR1 LGHDT and CDR2 YNNKEL come from the germline V gene (reference sequence). Trimming took 0 bases from V and 3 from J; bases not matched to a gene: 5. For the CDR3, the DNA is TGTGCCAGCAGCCAAGACTGGGGACTAGCGGGCGAAGAGACCCAGTACTTC. Its translation: CASSQDWGLAGEETQYF.

This rearrangement joins TRBV7-9 to TRBJ1-5; 7 nucleotides agree with TRBD1. CDR1 and CDR2 from the germline V gene are SEHNR and FQNEAQ (reference sequence). This CDR3 comprises 12 residues. After removal of 8 bases from V and 4 bases from J, the junction contained 2 bases not matched to a gene. The chain's CDR3 is CASQGENQPQHF. The CDR3 nucleotides are TGTGCCAGCCAGGGGGAGAATCAGCCCCAGCATTTT. Drawing the rest from reference TRBV7-9 and TRBJ1-5, the complete variable domain is DTGVSQNPRHKITKRGQNVTFRCDPISEHNRLYWYRQTLGQGPEFLTYFQNEAQLEKSRLLSDRFSAERPKGSFSTLEIQRTEQGDSAMYLCASQGENQPQHFGDGTRLSIL.